The 21 T cell receptor beta chains below were found in one sample sequenced in a study of blood T cells in healthy people across ages. For the second PCR, which ran for roughly 6 to 12 cycles, a sample-barcoded 5' primer and a J-beta primer mix were used. One entry per CDR3 protein, called by TCRdb with MiXCR from the 5' RACE reads. The repertoire includes 700,000 to 950,000 distinct CDR3 sequences, roughly 60% of them detected once, and approximately 20% sits in the top ten. The sequencing input was blood. The source is a man aged 25 to 45 in good health.

The chain couples TRBV9 to TRBJ2-1, with 9 nucleotides matching TRBD2. This CDR3 is 15 amino acids long. Germline assignment: CDR1 SGDLS and CDR2 YYNGEE. V shed 0 bases and J 8 bases; nucleotides not matched to a gene: 6. The CDR3 loop reads CASSVAGGRVYEQFF. CDR3 nucleotides: TGTGCCAGCAGCGTAGCCGGCGGGAGGGTGTATGAGCAGTTCTTC.

In nucleotides, the CDR3 is TGTGCCAGCAGTGGACAGGACCCCACCTACAATGAGCAGTTCTTC. Translated, it gives CASSGQDPTYNEQFF. The rearrangement links TRBV2 to TRBJ2-1; D might be TRBD1 (6 bases). Deletions cut 4 bases from V and 2 bases from J, with 12 bases between. The V gene's germline CDR1 is SNHLY and CDR2 FYNNEI. The CDR3 is 15 residues long.

The gene calls are TRBV10-3 and TRBJ1-2; TRBD1 agrees at 7 bases. J was trimmed by 1 base and V by 4 bases; bases with no gene match: 3. The CDR3 length is 14 residues. Looked up from germline, CDR1 is ENHRY and CDR2 is SYGVKD. This CDR3 is CAISGQGVNYGYTF. CDR3 sequence (DNA): TGTGCCATCAGTGGACAGGGCGTTAACTATGGCTACACCTTC.

CDR3 DNA sequence: TGCAGTGCCCGGGACAGGGACGAGTCCATGAACACTGAAGCTTTCTTT. Encoded protein: CSARDRDESMNTEAFF. The chain couples TRBV20-1 to TRBJ1-1; TRBD1 matches at 9 bases. This CDR3 has 16 residues. V trimming: 6 bases; J trimming: 0 bases; junction bases outside the gene matches: 11. Germline V gene data show CDR1 as DFQATT and CDR2 as SNEGSKA (reference sequence).

J is TRBJ1-1 and V is TRBV7-9, with TRBD1 as a possible D gene (6 bases). The germline gives CDR1 SEHNR, CDR2 FQNEAQ (reference sequence). The CDR3 is 14 amino acids. Trimming cost V 1 base and J 5 bases, with 11 bases left between them. Here the CDR3 reads CASSLDYRATEAFF. The DNA for the CDR3 is TGTGCCAGCAGCTTAGATTACAGGGCGACTGAAGCTTTCTTT.

The rearrangement uses TRBV20-1 and TRBJ2-5; a possible D gene is TRBD2 (6 bases). V lost 6 bases and J lost 4, with 30 bases in between. In germline, CDR1 is DFQATT, CDR2 SNEGSKA (reference sequence). The CDR3 is 18 amino acids. The CDR3 is CSAASRGGASLDLETQYF. CDR3 nucleotide sequence: TGCAGTGCCGCCTCCAGAGGCGGGGCTAGTTTAGATTTAGAGACCCAGTACTTC.

This clonotype was counted a few times. The V call is TRBV6-2 or TRBV6-3, the J call TRBJ2-3; possible D gene TRBD2, 6 bases. The germline V gene has CDR1 MNHEY and CDR2 SVGEGT. This CDR3 contains 14 residues. Trimming stripped 8 bases from V and 3 bases from J, with 15 bases between. DNA for the CDR3: TGTGCCAGCCCCAGCGCGGGACCGACAGATACGCAGTATTTT. Translated: CASPSAGPTDTQYF.

The chain is built from TRBV6-2 or TRBV6-3 and TRBJ2-1; D may match TRBD1 or TRBD2 (6 bases each). The CDR3 extends over 16 amino acids. Germline-derived CDR1 and CDR2 are MNHEY and SVGEGT. Trimming took 6 bases from V and 0 from J, leaving 15 bases between them. The CDR3 DNA reads as TGTGCCAGCAGACTTCTAGGGGGAGGCTCCTACAATGAGCAGTTCTTC. As protein: CASRLLGGGSYNEQFF.

The V and J genes are TRBV20-1 and TRBJ2-7, with 13 bases identical to TRBD2. With V trimmed by 2 bases and J by 6 bases, 10 bases remained unmatched. Germline V gene sequence: CDR1 DFQATT, CDR2 SNEGSKA (reference sequence). The CDR3 runs to 16 residues. The DNA of the CDR3 is TGCAGTGCTAGACCTAGGGCAGGACTAGCGGGAGTCGAGCAGTACTTC. Its protein is CSARPRAGLAGVEQYF.

This clonotype was observed a handful of times. The chain links TRBV11-2 to TRBJ1-2, with D hard to call. Germline V gene lookup returns CDR1 SGHAT and CDR2 FQNNGV. V lost 4 bases, J lost 7 bases, and 16 bases lay in between. CDR3 length: 14 residues. CDR3 protein: CASSSLRDSGGYTF. Written as DNA, the CDR3 is TGTGCCAGCAGCTCGCTGCGGGATTCGGGTGGCTACACCTTC.

The J gene is TRBJ2-1, the V gene TRBV11-2, with 7 bases matching TRBD2. The germline V gene has CDR1 SGHAT and CDR2 FQNNGV. J was trimmed by 10 bases and V by 2 bases; bases with no gene match: 11. This CDR3 comprises 15 residues. The CDR3 DNA is TGTGCCAGCAGCTTATGGACTCCACCGGGAGGAGAGCAGTTCTTC. It is translated as CASSLWTPPGGEQFF.

J is TRBJ2-7 and V is TRBV6-1; 12 nucleotides match TRBD2. This CDR3 has 17 residues. Germline-derived CDR1 and CDR2 are MNHNS and SASEGT. J gave up 7 bases and V 5 bases, and 15 bases lay outside the gene matches. CDR3 loop: CASSLRLAGGPGDEQYF. The DNA for the CDR3 is TGTGCCAGCAGTCTCCGTCTAGCGGGAGGGCCGGGCGATGAGCAGTACTTC.

The chain joins TRBV6-6 to TRBJ2-5, with D possibly matching TRBD2 (5 bases). The J call may be in error: the DNA end matches TRBJ2-7 better. The CDR3 contains 12 residues. Germline CDR1 MNHNY, CDR2 SVGAGI (reference sequence). The CDR3 here is CASSPYGDEQYF. CDR3 coding DNA: TGTGCCAGCAGCCCCTACGGGGACGAGCAGTACTTC.

This sequence joins TRBV20-1 and TRBJ2-5, with 8 bases lining up with TRBD2. The J segment lost 6 bases and the V segment lost 4 bases, leaving 10 bases of the junction unmatched. The CDR3 extends over 14 amino acids. The V gene's germline CDR1 is DFQATT and CDR2 SNEGSKA (reference sequence). CDR3 bases: TGCAGTGCTACGGGGTCAGCGGGGGTACAGACCCAGTACTTC. Translating gives CSATGSAGVQTQYF.

J is TRBJ2-2 and V is TRBV7-9, with TRBD2 matching 9 bases. Germline V gene data show CDR1 as SEHNR and CDR2 as FQNEAQ (reference sequence). Trimming at V came to 4 bases and at J to 3 bases, leaving 6 bases not matched to a gene. This CDR3 is built from 16 residues. The CDR3 here is CASSSAGGADTGELFF. CDR3 DNA sequence: TGTGCCAGCAGCTCGGCGGGGGGGGCGGACACCGGGGAGCTGTTTTTT.

This clonotype was recorded once. The V call is TRBV12-3 or TRBV12-4, the J call TRBJ1-5; D is perhaps TRBD1 (6 bases). This CDR3 is built from 15 residues. V was pared by 2 bases and J by 1 base, with 9 bases between. Here the CDR3 DNA reads TGTGCCAGCAGTTTAATCGGACAGAGCAATCAGCCCCAGCATTTT. The encoded protein is CASSLIGQSNQPQHF.

This clonotype was counted at least ten times. The chain's CDR3 is CASSLKGGPSYEQYF. For the CDR3, the DNA is TGTGCCAGCAGCTTAAAGGGGGGGCCCTCCTACGAGCAGTACTTC. The J gene is TRBJ2-7, the V gene TRBV7-3, with D perhaps TRBD2 (7 bases). The CDR3 sequence is 15 residues long. Trimming took off 1 base at V and 0 bases at J, with 10 bases between the two ends. The germline gives CDR1 SGHTA, CDR2 FQGTGA.

The V gene is TRBV25-1, the J gene TRBJ2-7; D is perhaps TRBD1 (6 bases). Germline V gene data show CDR1 as MGHDK and CDR2 as SYGVNS. Deletions cut 8 bases from V and 6 bases from J, with 14 bases between. This CDR3 has 12 amino acids. The CDR3 here is CASSQQGSEQYF. CDR3 nucleotide sequence: TGTGCCAGCTCCCAACAGGGCTCCGAGCAGTACTTC.

The chain joins TRBV11-2 to TRBJ2-1, with TRBD1 matching 11 bases. The V and J ends lost 3 bases and 10 bases, in that order; junction bases with no gene match: 11. The CDR3 is 16 residues long. Looked up from germline, CDR1 is SGHAT and CDR2 is FQNNGV. DNA for the CDR3: TGTGCCAGCAGCTTTCAAGGGACAGGGGGTCGGTACGAGCAGTTCTTC. Translated: CASSFQGTGGRYEQFF.

The rearrangement links TRBV7-2 to TRBJ2-3; TRBD2 agrees at 9 bases. The CDR3 length is 16 residues. The junction had 4 bases not matched to a gene; V was cut back by 1 base and J by 2 bases. Germline-derived CDR1 and CDR2 are SGHTA and FQGNSA. The CDR3 DNA reads TGTGCCAGCAGCTTAGGCGGGGGGGCCCCCACAGATACGCAGTATTTT. It is translated as CASSLGGGAPTDTQYF.

CDR3 coding DNA: TGTGCCAGCGGTTCTAGCGGCTCCTACAATGAGCAGTTCTTC. Its protein product is CASGSSGSYNEQFF. The V and J genes are TRBV7-9 and TRBJ2-1, with 7 positions matching TRBD2. Trimming took 8 bases from V and 0 from J; bases not matched to a gene: 4. Germline lookup yields CDR1 SEHNR and CDR2 FQNEAQ (reference sequence). CDR3 length: 14 residues.